A single sample is the source of the 14 T cell receptor beta chains below, sequenced in a study of PD-L1 blockade in urothelial cancer listed by TCRdb under 2017. The library came from the immunoSEQ multiplex PCR assay. The table comes from immuneACCESS by way of TCRdb, which keeps in-frame sequences with V and J called. Part of the clones is missing from these tables; in studies checked, under half for an unresolved V gene and the rest for unknown reasons. In this sample the table shows about 52,000 clones, around four fifths of which occur a single time. Over 1% of the sample belongs to the ten largest clones. Reading the label with the study, this specimen's time point is: pretreatment peripheral blood. Sequences were derived from PBMCs, sampled around atezolizumab (anti-PD-L1) treatment. The receptors were sampled from a man aged 50 or older with urothelial cancer.

The rearrangement uses TRBV21-1 and TRBJ2-7; the DNA was not compared with TRBD2, the D call given in the table. TRBV21-1 is a pseudogene segment. The CDR3 covers 23 residues. DNA of the CDR3: TGTGCCAGCAGCCGGGGGGACTCTACCCGAAGCCCGCCAATACACACGACCCTTTACGAGCAGTACTTC. This gives the protein CASSRGDSTRSPPIHTTLYEQYF.

This clone was seen a few times. The chain recombines TRBV27 with TRBJ1-6, with a possible D match to TRBD1 (6 bases). Trimming removed 6 bases at V and 12 bases at J, with 9 bases between. The length of the CDR3 is 11 residues. CDR1 is MNHEY, CDR2 SMNVEV, per germline (reference sequence). CDR3 DNA: TGTGCCAGCAGGACACAGGGACCCCTCCACTTT. Translation: CASRTQGPLHF.

The genes are TRBV19 and TRBJ2-5; TRBD1 is a possible D gene (5 bases). The CDR3 contains 15 residues. Germline V gene lookup returns CDR1 LNHDA and CDR2 SQIVND (reference sequence). V dropped 5 bases and J dropped 0 bases, with 13 bases sitting between them. The CDR3 is CASSGATEYQETQYF. CDR3 nucleotide sequence: TGTGCCAGTAGTGGGGCGACAGAATACCAAGAGACCCAGTACTTC.

J is TRBJ2-7 and V is TRBV11-2, with TRBD2 matching over 8 bases. This CDR3 spans 16 amino acids. The V segment lost 5 bases and the J segment 4 bases; nucleotides outside the gene matches: 13. CDR1 and CDR2 from the germline V gene are SGHAT and FQNNGV. CDR3 sequence: CASSPHIAGSGYEQYF. CDR3 nucleotides: TGTGCCAGCAGCCCCCACATAGCGGGATCGGGGTACGAGCAGTACTTC. The whole variable domain, filled in from reference TRBV11-2 and TRBJ2-7, reads EAGVAQSPRYKIIEKRQSVAFWCNPISGHATLYWYQQILGQGPKLLIQFQNNGVVDDSQLPKDRFSAERLKGVDSTLKIQPAKLEDSAVYLCASSPHIAGSGYEQYFGPGTRLTVT.

CDR3 DNA: TGTGCCAGCAGGCCCTCGGGGGGGCAAAACATTCAGTACTTC. This codes for CASRPSGGQNIQYF. The chain employs TRBV27 and TRBJ2-4; 8 nucleotides line up with TRBD2. Germline trimming cut 6 bases from V and 5 bases from J; bases unmatched to any gene: 6. Germline CDR1 reads MNHEY; CDR2 reads SMNVEV (reference sequence). The CDR3 sequence is 14 residues long.

The chain recombines TRBV5-1 with TRBJ2-1; 10 nucleotides match TRBD2. V gave up 0 bases and J gave up 0 bases; unmatched junction bases: 3. CDR1 is SGHRS, CDR2 YFSETQ, per germline. The CDR3 extends over 17 amino acids. CDR3 protein: CASSLVPSGSSYNEQFF. For the CDR3, the DNA is TGCGCCAGCAGCTTGGTTCCTAGCGGGAGCTCCTACAATGAGCAGTTCTTC. Supplemented by reference TRBV5-1 and TRBJ2-1, the full variable domain reads KAGVTQTPRYLIKTRGQQVTLSCSPISGHRSVSWYQQTPGQGLQFLFEYFSETQRNKGNFPGRFSGRQFSNSRSEMNVSTLELGDSALYLCASSLVPSGSSYNEQFFGPGTRLTVL.

The chain links TRBV6-5 to TRBJ1-1; weak D call: TRBD1 (6 bases). This CDR3 has 16 residues. The V end lost 4 bases, the J end lost 1 base, and 16 bases lay between the germline ends. Germline CDR1 and CDR2: MNHEY and SVGAGI. CDR3 DNA: TGTGCCAGCAGTTTAATCGGGATCAGGGGGAACACTGAAGCTTTCTTT. This codes for CASSLIGIRGNTEAFF.

The genes are TRBV7-2 and TRBJ2-2, with D unresolved. Germline loops: CDR1 SGHTA, CDR2 FQGNSA. CDR3 length equals 14 residues. V was pared by 5 bases and J by 6 bases, with 13 bases between. CDR3 nucleotide sequence: TGTGCCAGCAGCCTTCTGGCACGGGCCGGGGAGCTGTTTTTT. Translation: CASSLLARAGELFF. The full variable domain, rest sourced from reference TRBV7-2 and TRBJ2-2, is GAGVSQSPSNKVTEKGKDVELRCDPISGHTALYWYRQSLGQGLEFLIYFQGNSAPDKSGLPSDRFSAERTGGSVSTLTIQRTQQEDSAVYLCASSLLARAGELFFGEGSRLTVL.

The chain links TRBV19 to TRBJ2-3; D remains unclear. The CDR3 is made up of 14 amino acids. V gave up 3 bases and J gave up 2 bases, with 9 bases separating them. Per the germline V gene, CDR1 is LNHDA and CDR2 is SQIVND (reference sequence). CDR3 nucleotides: TGTGCCAGTAGTATTCGGAGTTTCACAGATACGCAGTATTTT. As protein: CASSIRSFTDTQYF.

The gene calls are TRBV11-2 and TRBJ2-7; 9 bases are a match to TRBD1. The junction had 10 bases not matched to a gene; V was cut back by 5 bases and J by 2 bases. This CDR3 has 16 residues. Germline CDR1 reads SGHAT; CDR2 reads FQNNGV. CDR3 coding DNA: TGTGCCAGCAGCCCCGTTACAGGGGGCTTTCCCTACGAGCAGTACTTC. Translated, it gives CASSPVTGGFPYEQYF.

The rearrangement joins TRBV13 to TRBJ2-1; the match to TRBD2 covers 11 bases. The V gene's germline CDR1 is PRHDT and CDR2 FYEKMQ (reference sequence). The CDR3 has 16 amino acids. V was pared by 5 bases and J by 4 bases, with 7 bases of the junction left unmatched. CDR3: CASSRLAGKWYNEQFF. The DNA of the CDR3 is TGTGCCAGCAGCCGACTAGCGGGAAAGTGGTACAATGAGCAGTTCTTC.

This chain joins TRBV7-9 and TRBJ2-3; 12 nucleotides match TRBD2. Looked up from germline, CDR1 is SEHNR and CDR2 is FQNEAQ (reference sequence). This CDR3 has 17 residues. J lost 0 bases, V lost 0 bases, and 1 base had no gene match. The CDR3 DNA follows: TGTGCCAGCAGCTTAGCCCTAGCGGGAGGGAGCACAGATACGCAGTATTTT. Protein sequence: CASSLALAGGSTDTQYF.

The V gene is TRBV2, the J gene TRBJ2-5; 8 positions agree with TRBD2. There are 15 residues in the CDR3. Looked up from germline, CDR1 is SNHLY and CDR2 is FYNNEI. V lost 6 bases and J lost 5; bases outside the gene matches: 11. The CDR3 nucleotides read TGTGCCAGCAGGGGGCTCTCGGGGGGGCTGGAGACCCAGTACTTC. It encodes CASRGLSGGLETQYF.

This chain uses TRBV10-1 with TRBJ1-2; 7 nucleotides agree with TRBD1. The trim removed 4 bases at V and 5 bases at J, leaving 4 bases unmatched. This CDR3 has 13 amino acids. Looked up from germline, CDR1 is WNHNN and CDR2 is SYGVQD (reference sequence). Here the CDR3 reads CASSVDRPYGYTF. DNA of the CDR3: TGCGCCAGCAGTGTGGACAGGCCATATGGCTACACCTTC.